This TCR beta chain was identified in a study of T cell responses to AZD1222 COVID-19 vaccine. Of note for this clone: Its antigen is still unknown.

Study-level results: Targets within unmutated variant regions were reportedly found for nearly half of spike-specific TCRs.

The V gene end was trimmed by 4 bases and the J gene end by 8 bases; junction bases not matched to a gene: 9. In germline, CDR1 is SGHTA, CDR2 FQGTGA. The CDR3 covers 14 residues. Profiled with immunoSEQ multiplex PCR; TCRdb holds only in-frame clones, not every one. This table has roughly 140,000 clones, roughly 93% appearing once. Second doses that came at about 4 or about 12 weeks were put together. This clonotype was obtained from an adult who received the AZD1222 COVID-19 vaccine. The chain joins TRBV7-3 to TRBJ1-2; 8 bases align to TRBD1. The starting material was peripheral blood, obtained 28 days after the second AZD1222 dose. The CDR3 loop reads CASSSQDREEGYTF. The CDR3 region has the DNA TGTGCCAGCAGCTCCCAGGACAGGGAGGAAGGCTACACCTTC.